The 25 T cell receptor beta chains reported below all come from one sample, sequenced in a study of T cells after yellow fever vaccination. TCRdb analysed the 5' RACE reads with MiXCR anew, one entry per CDR3 protein. The profile shows 600,000 to 750,000 distinct CDR3 sequences, 9% to 15% of them singletons. This specimen was PBMCs, taken on the day of the yellow fever booster vaccination. The source of these receptors is a man in his thirties or forties who received the YFV17D yellow fever vaccine.

The chain combines TRBV24-1 with TRBJ2-1; 7 nucleotides align to TRBD2. The length of the CDR3 is 17 residues. V was pared by 3 bases and J by 3 bases, with 10 bases of the junction left unmatched. Germline V gene data show CDR1 as KGHDR and CDR2 as SFDVKD. The CDR3 coding sequence is TGTGCCACCAGTGATCCGAGTCTTGGCGGGAGCTACAATGAGCAGTTCTTC. Its translation: CATSDPSLGGSYNEQFF.

The table lists this clonotype with a few counts. Written as DNA, the CDR3 is TGCAGTGCTAGCCGGGCGAATACGAAGTATGAGCAGTTCTTC. Protein: CSASRANTKYEQFF. The rearrangement joins TRBV20-1 to TRBJ2-1, with D hard to call. The germline V gene encodes CDR1 DFQATT and CDR2 SNEGSKA (reference sequence). The CDR3 runs 14 residues. Trimming cost V 3 bases and J 8 bases, with 17 bases left between them.

This clonotype was seen a few times. This chain links TRBV19 with TRBJ2-1; TRBD2 matches 7 bases. CDR3 length: 15 amino acids. V gave up 5 bases and J gave up 1 base; unmatched junction bases: 5. The germline V gene has CDR1 LNHDA and CDR2 SQIVND (reference sequence). The CDR3 DNA reads as TGTGCCAGTAGTCCGACTAGCATTTCCTACAATGAGCAGTTCTTC. It codes for CASSPTSISYNEQFF.

V gene TRBV3-1 combines with J gene TRBJ2-3; no reliable D call. Germline values: CDR1 LGHDT, CDR2 YNNKEL (reference sequence). The CDR3 covers 15 residues. Trimming took off 3 bases at V and 3 bases at J, with 13 bases between the two ends. CDR3 protein: CASSHPLRATDTQYF. As DNA, the CDR3 is TGTGCCAGCAGCCACCCTTTAAGGGCGACAGATACGCAGTATTTT.

This clonotype was seen a few times. The rearrangement links TRBV24-1 to TRBJ2-1, with 8 bases matching TRBD2. V shed 0 bases, J shed 5 bases, and the junction held 5 bases outside the gene matches. This CDR3 region has 16 residues. Germline CDR1 is KGHDR and CDR2 is SFDVKD. The CDR3 is CATSDLLAGGNNEQFF. The CDR3 nucleotides are TGTGCCACCAGTGATTTGCTGGCGGGAGGCAACAATGAGCAGTTCTTC.

This clonotype has more than one count but fewer than ten. The chain combines TRBV7-2 with TRBJ2-7; TRBD1 matches at 7 bases. The ends lost 5 bases at V and 7 bases at J; junction bases unmatched: 8. Germline CDR1 reads SGHTA; CDR2 reads FQGNSA. The CDR3 loop spans 13 amino acids. In DNA form, the CDR3 reads TGTGCCAGCAGCCGCATAACGACAGGGGAGCAGTACTTC. Translated, it gives CASSRITTGEQYF.

This clonotype was seen only a few times. CDR3 sequence: CASSLWDRGRAGELFF. CDR3 DNA: TGCGCCAGCAGCCTCTGGGACAGGGGGCGTGCCGGGGAGCTGTTTTTT. V and J are TRBV5-1 and TRBJ2-2; 12 bases line up with TRBD1. The CDR3 length is 16 residues. From germline, CDR1 is SGHRS and CDR2 YFSETQ. With V trimmed by 4 bases and J by 6 bases, 7 bases remained unmatched.

This clonotype came up many times. The gene calls are TRBV7-8 and TRBJ2-5; D remains ambiguous. Germline values: CDR1 SGHVS, CDR2 FQNEAQ. The V gene lost 1 base and the J gene lost 2 bases, with 5 bases spanning the gap. This CDR3 has 13 residues. CDR3 loop: CASSLEVQETQYF. In DNA form, the CDR3 reads TGTGCCAGCAGCTTAGAGGTACAAGAGACCCAGTACTTC.

V is TRBV24-1 and J is TRBJ2-2; tentatively, D is TRBD1 (5 bases). The CDR3 runs to 13 residues. Trimming took 8 bases from V and 3 from J, leaving 9 bases between them. Germline values: CDR1 KGHDR, CDR2 SFDVKD. The CDR3 bases are TGTGCCACCAAAGGGGTGCACACCGGGGAGCTGTTTTTT. The encoded protein is CATKGVHTGELFF.

This clonotype was observed a few times. CDR3 DNA: TGTGCCAGCTCTCTCCGGGACAGTACGGCCAAAAACATTCAGTACTTC. Residues: CASSLRDSTAKNIQYF. The chain is built from TRBV18 and TRBJ2-4, with 7 positions matching TRBD1. This CDR3 is 16 amino acids long. The V segment lost 6 bases and the J segment 1 base; nucleotides outside the gene matches: 9. CDR1 and CDR2 from the germline V gene are KGHSH and LQKENI.

The chain is built from TRBV7-2 and TRBJ1-2; D gene uncertain. The CDR3 contains 16 residues. The V gene lost 1 base and the J gene lost 2 bases, with 14 bases spanning the gap. The germline V gene encodes CDR1 SGHTA and CDR2 FQGNSA. This CDR3 reads CASSLVGRVWNYGYTF. The CDR3 coding sequence is TGTGCCAGCAGCTTAGTAGGTAGGGTATGGAACTATGGCTACACCTTC.

This clonotype was counted between two and nine times. The rearrangement links TRBV7-9 to TRBJ2-1; no definite D call. V was trimmed by 1 base and J by 5 bases, leaving 12 bases between them. CDR3 size: 15 residues. From germline, CDR1 is SEHNR and CDR2 FQNEAQ (reference sequence). CDR3 coding DNA: TGTGCCAGCAGCTTAGGAGGATTCTTCCACAATGAGCAGTTCTTC. This encodes CASSLGGFFHNEQFF.

This clonotype was picked up many times. The chain has TRBV10-3 and TRBJ2-7; no clear D. The CDR3 extends over 14 amino acids. The germline V gene encodes CDR1 ENHRY and CDR2 SYGVKD. Trimming removed 2 bases from V and 3 bases from J, with 11 bases in between. CDR3 region: CAISERPDVYEQYF. The CDR3 DNA reads TGTGCCATCAGTGAGCGACCAGACGTCTACGAGCAGTACTTC.

The sample holds a few counts of this clonotype. This chain joins TRBV11-3 and TRBJ2-3; weak D call: TRBD2 (6 bases). Trimming pared 1 base from V and 4 bases from J, leaving 12 bases between. Germline CDR1 and CDR2: SGHNT and YENEEA. The CDR3 runs 15 residues. The CDR3 DNA reads TGTGCCAGCAGCTTAGCGGGGACTCCTCCAGATACGCAGTATTTT. Protein sequence: CASSLAGTPPDTQYF.

In this sample, this clonotype turned up a few times. V is TRBV5-1 and J is TRBJ2-5; 11 bases map to TRBD2. CDR3 length: 17 amino acids. Germline CDR1 SGHRS, CDR2 YFSETQ. V shed 6 bases and J 6 bases; nucleotides not matched to a gene: 16. CDR3 sequence: CASTLGGTSGPAKTQYF. The CDR3 nucleotides read TGCGCCAGCACATTGGGAGGGACTAGCGGCCCAGCAAAGACCCAGTACTTC.

There are a few counts of this clonotype. CDR3 nucleotide sequence: TGCGCCAGCAGCTTTATAGCGGGAACCTACAATGAGCAGTTCTTC. Its translation is CASSFIAGTYNEQFF. The chain joins TRBV5-1 to TRBJ2-1, with 8 bases identical to TRBD2. The V gene end was trimmed by 2 bases and the J gene end by 2 bases; junction bases not matched to a gene: 3. The V gene's germline CDR1 is SGHRS and CDR2 YFSETQ. There are 15 residues in the CDR3.

As DNA, the CDR3 is TGTGCCAGCAGCTTTATGCGGACTAGCGGGAGTGGCGACAATGAGCAGTTCTTC. Protein: CASSFMRTSGSGDNEQFF. The V gene is TRBV5-4, the J gene TRBJ2-1; TRBD2 aligns across 13 bases. Germline CDR1 reads SGHNT; CDR2 reads YYREEE (reference sequence). This CDR3 contains 18 residues. The ends lost 2 bases at V and 5 bases at J; junction bases unmatched: 10.

This chain uses TRBV20-1 with TRBJ2-3, with 7 positions matching TRBD1. The length of the CDR3 is 14 residues. In germline, CDR1 is DFQATT, CDR2 SNEGSKA (reference sequence). The V segment lost 3 bases and the J segment 0 bases; nucleotides outside the gene matches: 3. In DNA, the CDR3 is TGCAGTGCTAGCCAGACAGGGAGCACAGATACGCAGTATTTT. It specifies CSASQTGSTDTQYF.

This rearrangement joins TRBV7-9 to TRBJ2-2, with D unresolved. From germline, CDR1 is SEHNR and CDR2 FQNEAQ (reference sequence). The CDR3 loop spans 13 amino acids. The V end was cut by 5 bases, the J end by 5 bases, with 9 bases between. CDR3: CASSRAGTGELFF. The DNA of the CDR3 is TGTGCCAGCAGCCGCGCCGGGACCGGGGAGCTGTTTTTT.

This clonotype came up a few times. The chain employs TRBV29-1 and TRBJ2-7; 8 bases map to TRBD2. The CDR3 consists of 12 residues. The V gene's germline CDR1 is SQVTM and CDR2 ANQGSEA. V dropped 6 bases and J dropped 5; count of bases not matched to a gene: 6. The CDR3 protein is CSVGGLADEQYF. CDR3 DNA: TGCAGCGTCGGTGGACTAGCCGACGAGCAGTACTTC.

This clonotype was seen a handful of times. This chain connects TRBV10-1 to TRBJ2-7; TRBD2 aligns across 7 bases. Germline loops: CDR1 WNHNN, CDR2 SYGVQD (reference sequence). The CDR3 spans 15 residues. The V segment lost 9 bases and the J segment 1 base; nucleotides outside the gene matches: 12. Here the CDR3 reads CARYLRWEGSYEQYF. The CDR3 DNA reads as TGCGCCAGATATTTAAGGTGGGAGGGATCCTACGAGCAGTACTTC.

This clonotype was detected a few times. The rearrangement uses TRBV15 and TRBJ2-7; 7 bases align to TRBD1. Germline assignment: CDR1 LNHNV and CDR2 YYDKDF (reference sequence). V shed 1 base and J 2 bases; nucleotides not matched to a gene: 2. The CDR3 runs to 14 residues. CDR3 sequence (DNA): TGTGCCACCAGCAGAGGACAGGGCCCCTACGAGCAGTACTTC. Encoded protein: CATSRGQGPYEQYF.

The CDR3 is CSASDGAGGAYGYTF. CDR3 DNA: TGCAGTGCTTCAGATGGGGCAGGGGGTGCCTATGGCTACACCTTC. The rearrangement uses TRBV20-1 and TRBJ1-2; 7 positions agree with TRBD1. Germline CDR1 is DFQATT and CDR2 is SNEGSKA (reference sequence). V was clipped by 5 bases and J by 4 bases; unmatched bases: 13. The CDR3 spans 15 residues.

A few counts support this clonotype. The rearrangement links TRBV20-1 to TRBJ2-1; 7 positions match TRBD2. CDR3 size: 14 residues. The ends lost 4 bases at V and 0 bases at J; junction bases unmatched: 3. Germline CDR1 reads DFQATT; CDR2 reads SNEGSKA (reference sequence). CDR3 coding DNA: TGCAGTGCTACCGAGCGGGACTCCTACAATGAGCAGTTCTTC. This translates into CSATERDSYNEQFF.

The chain combines TRBV24-1 with TRBJ2-1, with 10 bases identical to TRBD2. The CDR3 has 18 residues. V shed 5 bases and J 0 bases; nucleotides not matched to a gene: 9. The V gene's germline CDR1 is KGHDR and CDR2 SFDVKD. The CDR3 DNA follows: TGTGCCACCAGTGGGACTAGCGGCAGTGAGAGCTCCTACAATGAGCAGTTCTTC. Its protein product is CATSGTSGSESSYNEQFF.